The 6 T cell receptor beta chains in this list originate from one sample, sequenced in a study of blood T cell repertoires in COVID-19. Profiling relied on immunoSEQ multiplex PCR, and the TCRdb table lists in-frame clones only, not all of them. In the table there are 210,000 or so clones, over 75% of which are singletons. The sequencing input was peripheral blood. The receptors were gathered from a man aged 50 or older with COVID-19, enrolled during active disease.

The rearrangement joins TRBV7-9 to TRBJ2-2, with TRBD2 as a possible D gene (6 bases). The CDR3 length is 14 residues. V dropped 5 bases and J dropped 3 bases, with 10 bases sitting between them. Germline loops: CDR1 SEHNR, CDR2 FQNEAQ (reference sequence). Here the CDR3 DNA reads TGTGCCAGCAGCCCGGACTACTACACCGGGGAGCTGTTTTTT. Residues: CASSPDYYTGELFF.

This clone was seen repeatedly, ten times or more. This chain uses TRBV6-5 with TRBJ1-2, with 8 nucleotides matching TRBD1. From germline, CDR1 is MNHEY and CDR2 SVGAGI. The CDR3 has 13 amino acids. The trim removed 4 bases at V and 9 bases at J, leaving 7 bases unmatched. This CDR3 reads CASSSGQGRRYTF. The CDR3 nucleotides read TGTGCCAGCAGTTCCGGACAGGGAAGGCGCTACACCTTC.

The chain recombines TRBV5-6 with TRBJ2-5; 8 bases are shared with TRBD2. The CDR3 extends over 14 amino acids. With 5 bases clipped from V and 4 bases from J, the junction kept 7 bases outside the gene matches. Per germline, CDR1 SGHDT and CDR2 YYEEEE. CDR3 sequence: CASSWTSLPETQYF. The CDR3 bases are TGTGCCAGCAGTTGGACTAGCCTGCCAGAGACCCAGTACTTC.

This chain uses TRBV20-1 with TRBJ1-5; no definite D call. V was pared by 3 bases and J by 5 bases, with 14 bases between. Germline-derived CDR1 and CDR2 are DFQATT and SNEGSKA (reference sequence). This CDR3 region has 14 residues. This CDR3 is CSASSHSGDQPQHF. CDR3 DNA sequence: TGCAGTGCTAGTTCACACTCCGGGGATCAGCCCCAGCATTTT.

V gene TRBV6-5 combines with J gene TRBJ2-3; 9 bases agree with TRBD2. The V and J ends lost 4 bases and 4 bases, in that order; junction bases with no gene match: 3. Germline V gene lookup returns CDR1 MNHEY and CDR2 SVGAGI. The CDR3 spans 14 residues. CDR3 DNA sequence: TGTGCCAGCAGTTTCGAGCGGGGGGCAGATACGCAGTATTTT. Protein product: CASSFERGADTQYF.

V is TRBV19 and J is TRBJ2-2, with a weak D call TRBD1 (5 bases). The CDR3 sequence is 16 residues long. Trimming left V 6 bases short and J 0 bases short, with 14 bases between. The germline V gene has CDR1 LNHDA and CDR2 SQIVND (reference sequence). The CDR3: CASSPGPTANTGELFF. DNA for the CDR3: TGTGCCAGTAGCCCCGGCCCGACAGCGAACACCGGGGAGCTGTTTTTT.